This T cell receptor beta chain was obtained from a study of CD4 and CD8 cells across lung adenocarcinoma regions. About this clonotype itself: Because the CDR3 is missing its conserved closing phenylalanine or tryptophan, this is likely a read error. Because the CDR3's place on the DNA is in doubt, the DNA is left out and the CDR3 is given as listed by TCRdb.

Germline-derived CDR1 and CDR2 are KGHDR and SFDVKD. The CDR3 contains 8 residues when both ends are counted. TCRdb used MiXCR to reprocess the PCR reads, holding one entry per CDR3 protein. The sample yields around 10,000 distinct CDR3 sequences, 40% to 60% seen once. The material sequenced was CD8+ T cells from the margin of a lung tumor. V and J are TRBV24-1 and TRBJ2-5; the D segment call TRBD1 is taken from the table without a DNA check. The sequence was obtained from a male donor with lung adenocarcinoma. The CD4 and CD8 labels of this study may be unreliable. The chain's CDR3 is CSHQLSQE.